The next 28 T cell receptor beta chains were all read from a single sample in a study of blood T cell repertoires in COVID-19 (dated by TCRdb to 2018 to 2021). Library creation used the immunoSEQ multiplex PCR assay. The table comes from immuneACCESS by way of TCRdb, which keeps in-frame sequences with V and J called. Part of the clones is missing from these tables; in studies checked, under half for an unresolved V gene and the rest for unknown reasons. Counted in this sample were approximately 88,000 clones; 75% to 90% of them appeared once. 15% to 20% of the sample lies in the top ten. The sample was peripheral blood. These receptors originate from a woman at least 80 years old with acute or convalescent COVID-19.

The genes are TRBV11-2 and TRBJ2-3, with D unresolved. The germline CDR1 and CDR2 sequences are SGHAT and FQNNGV. The CDR3 consists of 12 residues. The V end was cut by 3 bases, the J end by 2 bases, with 3 bases between. CDR3 nucleotides: TGTGCCAGCAGCTTTTACACAGATACGCAGTATTTT. Its protein is CASSFYTDTQYF.

For the CDR3, the DNA is TGTGCCAGCAGCTTATACAGGAACACTGAAGCTTTCTTT. Protein: CASSLYRNTEAFF. This sequence joins TRBV7-7 and TRBJ1-1; D gene unclear. Per germline, CDR1 SSHAT and CDR2 FNYEAQ (reference sequence). The CDR3 extends over 13 amino acids. Trimming left V 2 bases short and J 1 base short, with 5 bases between.

This clone was detected only once. This chain links TRBV11-1 with TRBJ1-1; TRBD1 is a possible D gene (5 bases). The CDR3 sequence is 14 residues long. The germline V and J ends were trimmed by 4 bases and 1 base, with 10 bases remaining between them. The germline gives CDR1 SGHAT, CDR2 FQDESV (reference sequence). The DNA for the CDR3 is TGTGCCAGCAGCTCCAGGGCATGGAACACTGAAGCTTTCTTT. Its protein product is CASSSRAWNTEAFF.

The CDR3: CASSIGAASGNTIYF. CDR3 nucleotides: TGTGCCAGTAGTATAGGGGCCGCCTCTGGAAACACCATATATTTT. The chain joins TRBV19 to TRBJ1-3; D unclear. This CDR3 region has 15 residues. V was pared by 1 base and J by 0 bases, with 7 bases between. Germline-derived CDR1 and CDR2 are LNHDA and SQIVND (reference sequence). Drawing the rest from reference TRBV19 and TRBJ1-3, the complete variable domain is DGGITQSPKYLFRKEGQNVTLSCEQNLNHDAMYWYRQDPGQGLRLIYYSQIVNDFQKGDIAEGYSVSREKKESFPLTVTSAQKNPTAFYLCASSIGAASGNTIYFGEGSWLTVV.

The CDR3 is CASRYGGDSPGETEAFF. The CDR3 DNA reads TGTGCCAGCAGGTATGGAGGGGACAGCCCAGGGGAGACTGAAGCTTTCTTT. This chain links TRBV5-4 with TRBJ1-1, with TRBD1 matching 7 bases. The CDR3 sequence is 17 residues long. Germline CDR1 SGHNT, CDR2 YYREEE (reference sequence). V trimming: 5 bases; J trimming: 5 bases; junction bases outside the gene matches: 18.

The CDR3 region is CASPRYEQYF. DNA of the CDR3: TGCGCCAGCCCCCGCTACGAGCAGTACTTC. This rearrangement joins TRBV23-1 to TRBJ2-7; D gene unclear. TRBV23-1 is treated as an ORF (open reading frame) with a function not yet certain. The CDR3 is 10 amino acids. Between the trimmed V and J ends, which lost 8 bases and 3 bases, there was a span of 5 bases.

This sequence joins TRBV19 and TRBJ2-2, with a possible D match to TRBD1 (6 bases). Looked up from germline, CDR1 is LNHDA and CDR2 is SQIVND (reference sequence). V was shortened by 6 bases and J by 1 base, with 9 bases between the two germline ends. This CDR3 contains 14 residues. CDR3 in DNA: TGTGCCAGTAGGCCGGGACAGAACACCGGGGAGCTGTTTTTT. Protein: CASRPGQNTGELFF. The complete variable domain, with remaining parts taken from reference TRBV19 and TRBJ2-2, reads DGGITQSPKYLFRKEGQNVTLSCEQNLNHDAMYWYRQDPGQGLRLIYYSQIVNDFQKGDIAEGYSVSREKKESFPLTVTSAQKNPTAFYLCASRPGQNTGELFFGEGSRLTVL.

This rearrangement joins TRBV6-1 to TRBJ2-1; D might be TRBD1 (6 bases). Between the trimmed V and J ends, which lost 2 bases and 0 bases, there was a span of 8 bases. CDR1 MNHNS and CDR2 SASEGT come from the germline V gene. This CDR3 is 15 amino acids long. In DNA form, the CDR3 reads TGTGCCAGCAGTGAACGGACAGCCTCCTACAATGAGCAGTTCTTC. Its translation is CASSERTASYNEQFF.

This rearrangement joins TRBV6-5 to TRBJ1-1; possibly TRBD1 for D (6 bases). Germline CDR1 reads MNHEY; CDR2 reads SVGAGI. The CDR3 runs 14 residues. Trimming removed 7 bases at V and 7 bases at J, with 19 bases between. CDR3 region: CASIQRGAYGEAFF. The CDR3 nucleotides are TGTGCCAGCATTCAGCGGGGGGCTTATGGTGAAGCTTTCTTT.

The chain joins TRBV6-5 to TRBJ2-2, with 7 bases fitting TRBD2. This CDR3 comprises 15 residues. The germline CDR1 and CDR2 sequences are MNHEY and SVGAGI. Trimming took 7 bases from V and 4 from J; bases not matched to a gene: 9. CDR3 in DNA: TGTGCCAGCAACACCGGACTAGTCGTCACCGGGGAGCTGTTTTTT. It yields the protein CASNTGLVVTGELFF.

In its sample, this clone was seen a few times. This chain connects TRBV3-1 (or the pseudogene TRBV3-2) to TRBJ2-2; D remains unclear. Germline assignment: CDR1 LGHDT and CDR2 YNNKEL (reference sequence). Trimming cost V 2 bases and J 1 base, with 5 bases left between them. The CDR3 sequence is 14 residues long. The CDR3: CASSQWLNTGELFF. Here the CDR3 DNA reads TGTGCCAGCAGCCAATGGCTGAACACCGGGGAGCTGTTTTTT.

This sequence joins TRBV10-2 and TRBJ1-1, with D possibly being TRBD1 (5 bases). V shed 0 bases and J shed 1 base, with 9 bases lying between them. This CDR3 is 15 amino acids long. The germline V gene encodes CDR1 WSHSY and CDR2 SAAADI. CDR3 in amino acids: CASSESGGGNTEAFF. The CDR3 DNA follows: TGCGCCAGCAGTGAGTCGGGGGGAGGGAACACTGAAGCTTTCTTT.

The chain uses TRBV6-1 and TRBJ2-2; D ambiguous. The CDR3 spans 15 residues. V was cut by 2 bases and J by 4 bases, with 11 bases left in between. Germline V gene sequence: CDR1 MNHNS, CDR2 SASEGT. The CDR3 DNA follows: TGTGCCAGCAGTGAAATGGTTAGTCCCACCGGGGAGCTGTTTTTT. Translated, it gives CASSEMVSPTGELFF.

The chain joins TRBV19 to TRBJ2-7; maybe TRBD1 (5 bases). Looked up from germline, CDR1 is LNHDA and CDR2 is SQIVND (reference sequence). The CDR3 has 14 amino acids. Trimming pared 3 bases from V and 3 bases from J, leaving 12 bases between. This CDR3 reads CASSIQGLNYEQYF. CDR3 coding DNA: TGTGCCAGTAGTATCCAGGGCCTAAACTACGAGCAGTACTTC.

The chain is built from TRBV15 and TRBJ2-5, with 9 bases fitting TRBD1. CDR1 LNHNV and CDR2 YYDKDF come from the germline V gene (reference sequence). The CDR3 loop spans 16 amino acids. The V and J ends lost 3 bases and 5 bases, in that order; junction bases with no gene match: 10. CDR3 nucleotides: TGTGCCACCAGCAGGAACAAACAGGGGGCGCGGGAGACCCAGTACTTC. Its protein is CATSRNKQGARETQYF.

The V call is TRBV5-1, the J call TRBJ1-5, with TRBD1 matching over 8 bases. Germline CDR1 SGHRS, CDR2 YFSETQ. Germline trimming cut 4 bases from V and 11 bases from J; bases unmatched to any gene: 11. The CDR3 has 14 residues. The CDR3 nucleotides are TGCGCCAGCAGCACGGGACAGGCCGGGGAAGCCCAGCATTTT. Translation gives CASSTGQAGEAQHF.

V is TRBV12-3 or TRBV12-4 and J is TRBJ2-5, with 7 positions matching TRBD2. The CDR3 contains 13 residues. The junction had 7 bases not matched to a gene; V was cut back by 6 bases and J by 6 bases. The CDR3 DNA sequence: TGTGCCAGCAGCCTAGGACTAGTGAAGACCCAGTACTTC. Translated, it gives CASSLGLVKTQYF.

The chain joins TRBV6-2 or TRBV6-3 to TRBJ2-1; 7 positions agree with TRBD2. J lost 5 bases, V lost 1 base, and 2 bases had no gene match. The V gene's germline CDR1 is MNHEY and CDR2 SVGEGT. The CDR3 is 14 amino acids. The CDR3 nucleotides are TGTGCCAGCAGTTACTTCGGGAGGCACAATGAGCAGTTCTTC. Translated, it gives CASSYFGRHNEQFF.

The V gene is TRBV2, the J gene TRBJ1-1; D gene unclear. The CDR3 is 14 amino acids. The V end lost 3 bases, the J end lost 0 bases, and 8 bases lay between the germline ends. Germline V gives CDR1 SNHLY, CDR2 FYNNEI. The CDR3 region has the DNA TGTGCCAGCAGTGAGTACCTATTGAACACTGAAGCTTTCTTT. Translation gives CASSEYLLNTEAFF.

This chain connects TRBV18 to TRBJ2-5, with unresolved D. CDR1 is KGHSH and CDR2 is LQKENI in the germline V gene. The V and J ends lost 3 bases and 1 base respectively, with 6 bases between them. The CDR3 is 13 residues long. The CDR3 here is CASSPYGQETQYF. The CDR3, as DNA: TGTGCCAGCTCACCTTACGGCCAAGAGACCCAGTACTTC.

V usage is TRBV19 and J usage is TRBJ2-6; TRBD2 might be the D (5 bases). Per germline, CDR1 LNHDA and CDR2 SQIVND (reference sequence). Trimming left V 3 bases short and J 4 bases short, with 13 bases between. The CDR3 spans 16 residues. CDR3: CASSIWVPGGANVLTF. The CDR3 DNA is TGTGCCAGTAGTATCTGGGTCCCGGGGGGGGCCAACGTCCTGACTTTC.

This clone was counted once. This chain connects TRBV6-2 or TRBV6-3 to TRBJ1-5, with 10 bases matching TRBD1. J was trimmed by 5 bases and V by 5 bases; bases with no gene match: 6. The germline V gene encodes CDR1 MNHEY and CDR2 SVGEGT. The CDR3 spans 15 residues. CDR3 in DNA: TGTGCCAGCAGTCCCAGGACAGGGGGGGATCAGCCCCAGCATTTT. It codes for CASSPRTGGDQPQHF.

The chain recombines TRBV3-1 (or the pseudogene TRBV3-2) with TRBJ2-1, with D possibly being TRBD2 (6 bases). Per germline, CDR1 LGHDT and CDR2 YNNKEL (reference sequence). Trimming pared 4 bases from V and 1 base from J, leaving 11 bases between. The CDR3 is 15 amino acids. The CDR3 here is CASSRSRGSYNEQFF. The CDR3 region has the DNA TGTGCCAGCAGCCGATCCCGGGGGTCCTACAATGAGCAGTTCTTC.

Written as DNA, the CDR3 is TGTGCCAGCAGCTTGGCAGTGGTCACCGGGGAGCTGTTTTTT. Amino acids: CASSLAVVTGELFF. This rearrangement joins TRBV5-5 to TRBJ2-2, with no clear D. V was clipped by 0 bases and J by 4 bases, with 7 bases between them. The CDR3 sequence is 14 residues long. CDR1 and CDR2 (germline): SGHKS, YYEKEE (reference sequence).

The genes are TRBV25-1 and TRBJ2-2; 8 bases agree with TRBD1. Germline loops: CDR1 MGHDK, CDR2 SYGVNS. V lost 3 bases, J lost 0 bases, and 3 bases stayed unmatched. The CDR3 is 16 residues long. This CDR3 is CASSEAGQANTGELFF. In nucleotides, the CDR3 is TGTGCCAGCAGTGAGGCGGGACAGGCGAACACCGGGGAGCTGTTTTTT.

The chain combines TRBV3-1 (or the pseudogene TRBV3-2) with TRBJ1-6; 11 bases align to TRBD1. Germline values: CDR1 LGHDT, CDR2 YNNKEL (reference sequence). V shed 4 bases, J shed 10 bases, and the junction held 9 bases outside the gene matches. The CDR3 is 16 amino acids. The CDR3 protein is CASSRGTGGFRSPLHF. The CDR3 DNA follows: TGTGCCAGCAGCCGAGGGACAGGGGGTTTTCGGTCACCCCTCCACTTT.

This clone was counted between two and nine times. The rearrangement links TRBV7-2 to TRBJ1-2, with D possibly matching TRBD1 (6 bases). V lost 5 bases and J 2 bases, leaving 18 bases between the germline ends. Looked up from germline, CDR1 is SGHTA and CDR2 is FQGNSA. The CDR3 is 16 amino acids. The CDR3 sequence is CASSMSTGWSNYGYTF. CDR3 coding DNA: TGTGCCAGCAGCATGAGCACAGGGTGGTCCAACTATGGCTACACCTTC.

The chain carries TRBV28 and TRBJ1-2; 7 bases are shared with TRBD1. The CDR3 is made up of 15 amino acids. Germline V gene data show CDR1 as MDHEN and CDR2 as SYDVKM. With V trimmed by 3 bases and J by 8 bases, 12 bases remained unmatched. The CDR3 coding sequence is TGTGCCAGCAGTTTCGGAGGAGGGGGCGCGGGGGGCTACACCTTC. This translates into CASSFGGGGAGGYTF.